The next 23 T cell receptor beta chains were all read from a single sample in a study of T-cell memory formation after mild COVID-19 (dated by TCRdb to about 2021). Receptor libraries were prepared by 5' RACE. The instrument given in TCRdb is Illumina NovaSeq 6000. TCRdb reworked the public reads: Q25 trimming with fastp, MiXCR clone assembly, productive beta chains retained. CDR3 protein sequences are deduplicated, and each keeps its most common genes and DNA. The sample has 35,000 to 50,000 distinct CDR3 sequences on record, roughly 9% of them singletons. Of the sample, about 11% falls within the top ten clones. Specimen: PBMCs or a T cell subset sorted from them (not recorded which). These receptors all stem from an adult woman who had mild COVID-19 (a few samples of this study predate the infection). The sample titles of this study are shuffled in the database, so cell type and time point are left out; the donor was told from shared clones.

This clonotype was counted many times. V gene TRBV20-1 combines with J gene TRBJ1-1; 8 bases align to TRBD1. With 2 bases clipped from V and 4 bases from J, the junction kept 9 bases outside the gene matches. Per germline, CDR1 DFQATT and CDR2 SNEGSKA (reference sequence). The CDR3 is made up of 15 amino acids. Here the CDR3 reads CSARKQQGVSTEAFF. DNA for the CDR3: TGCAGTGCTAGAAAACAACAGGGGGTCTCCACTGAAGCTTTCTTT.

Note on this clonotype: The final CDR3 position lacks the conserved phenylalanine or tryptophan, pointing to a likely read error. It is unclear where the CDR3 begins or ends on the DNA, so no DNA is shown, and the CDR3 is as TCRdb lists it. The rearrangement uses TRBV21-1 and TRBJ2-7. TRBV21-1 is termed a pseudogene. Including both end residues, the CDR3 is 10 amino acids long. Here the CDR3 reads CASSKGTGWS.

This clonotype was counted ten times or more. V and J are TRBV9 and TRBJ2-3, with 7 bases fitting TRBD2. The CDR3 extends over 14 amino acids. The trim removed 4 bases at V and 2 bases at J, leaving 4 bases unmatched. The V gene's germline CDR1 is SGDLS and CDR2 YYNGEE. The CDR3 sequence: CASSTSALTDTQYF. Here the CDR3 DNA reads TGTGCCAGCAGCACTAGCGCCCTCACAGATACGCAGTATTTT.

In this sample, this clonotype turned up a few times. The chain employs TRBV5-8 and TRBJ2-6; D is uncertain. V was pared by 2 bases and J by 0 bases, with 6 bases between. The CDR3 length is 15 residues. CDR1 is SGHTS, CDR2 YDEGEE, per germline. The CDR3 DNA follows: TGTGCCAGCAGCTTTGGGATCTCTGGGGCCAACGTCCTGACTTTC. Translating gives CASSFGISGANVLTF.

This clonotype occurred many times. The rearrangement links TRBV5-1 to TRBJ2-3; no reliable D call. Germline lookup yields CDR1 SGHRS and CDR2 YFSETQ. The V end was cut by 2 bases, the J end by 0 bases, with 4 bases between. This CDR3 is 13 amino acids long. CDR3 coding DNA: TGCGCCAGCAGCTTCGGAAGCACAGATACGCAGTATTTT. Translating gives CASSFGSTDTQYF.

This clonotype was observed at least ten times. The V and J genes are TRBV20-1 and TRBJ2-1, with D tentatively TRBD2 (6 bases). The CDR3 length is 15 residues. V was clipped by 6 bases and J by 1 base, with 16 bases between them. Germline CDR1 is DFQATT and CDR2 is SNEGSKA (reference sequence). The CDR3 coding sequence is TGCAGTGCGCACAGACTAGGAGGGTCCTACAATGAGCAGTTCTTC. This translates into CSAHRLGGSYNEQFF.

This clonotype was detected a few times. The chain has TRBV20-1 and TRBJ2-4, with D possibly matching TRBD2 (5 bases). The CDR3 totals 14 residues. V was shortened by 2 bases and J by 0 bases, with 8 bases between the two germline ends. Germline V lookup: CDR1 DFQATT, CDR2 SNEGSKA (reference sequence). The CDR3 sequence is CSARLARAKNIQYF. The CDR3 DNA follows: TGCAGTGCTAGACTAGCCAGAGCCAAAAACATTCAGTACTTC.

This clonotype was counted between two and nine times. The gene calls are TRBV10-3 and TRBJ2-5, with 10 bases fitting TRBD1. The germline CDR1 and CDR2 sequences are ENHRY and SYGVKD. The length of the CDR3 is 13 residues. V shed 11 bases and J 3 bases; nucleotides not matched to a gene: 6. Written as DNA, the CDR3 is TGTGCCCGACCGGGACAGGGGAAAGAGACCCAGTACTTC. Translating gives CARPGQGKETQYF.

The chain's CDR3 is CASSLNRDSYGYTF. Here the CDR3 DNA reads TGTGCCAGCAGCCTGAACCGGGACAGCTATGGCTACACCTTC. This rearrangement joins TRBV3-1 to TRBJ1-2; 7 nucleotides line up with TRBD1. Germline CDR1 LGHDT, CDR2 YNNKEL (reference sequence). The CDR3 extends over 14 amino acids. V gave up 4 bases and J gave up 4 bases; unmatched junction bases: 6.

The sample holds a few counts of this clonotype. This chain uses TRBV6-5 with TRBJ2-2; D not resolved. The CDR3 is 13 amino acids. Germline V gene lookup returns CDR1 MNHEY and CDR2 SVGAGI. V was pared by 6 bases and J by 0 bases, with 5 bases between. The CDR3 region is CASRLPNTGELFF. The CDR3 coding sequence is TGTGCCAGCAGACTGCCGAACACCGGGGAGCTGTTTTTT.

This clonotype occurred a few times. The gene calls are TRBV7-9 and TRBJ1-2; D uncertain. This CDR3 has 16 amino acids. Germline CDR1 SEHNR, CDR2 FQNEAQ (reference sequence). Trimming pared 10 bases from V and 4 bases from J, leaving 25 bases between. The CDR3 DNA sequence: TGTGCCATCGCGCCCCCCGGCAGGCCTTTGAGCTATGGCTACACCTTC. Translation: CAIAPPGRPLSYGYTF.

This clonotype turned up a few times. The CDR3 DNA reads as TGCGCCAGCAGCTCATACAACTCAGATACGCAGTATTTT. Translated: CASSSYNSDTQYF. The gene calls are TRBV5-1 and TRBJ2-3; D is ambiguous. Trimming removed 3 bases from V and 4 bases from J, with 9 bases in between. The CDR3 sequence is 13 residues long. Germline V gene data show CDR1 as SGHRS and CDR2 as YFSETQ.

This clonotype was picked up many times. This chain joins TRBV4-3 and TRBJ2-1; 10 nucleotides line up with TRBD1. This CDR3 comprises 16 residues. Unmatched junction bases numbered 8, after V lost 0 bases and J lost 9 bases. Germline loops: CDR1 LGHNA, CDR2 YSLEER. The CDR3 loop reads CASSQERTGGLGEQFF. The CDR3 DNA follows: TGCGCCAGCAGCCAAGAGAGGACAGGGGGACTTGGTGAGCAGTTCTTC.

This clonotype was recorded a few times. The rearrangement uses TRBV7-2 and TRBJ2-1; D is possibly TRBD1 (5 bases). V shed 5 bases and J shed 5 bases, with 19 bases lying between them. This CDR3 is 16 amino acids long. Germline V lookup: CDR1 SGHTA, CDR2 FQGNSA. The CDR3 here is CASSAVLLGRDNEQFF. For the CDR3, the DNA is TGTGCCAGCAGCGCCGTGTTACTGGGCAGGGACAATGAGCAGTTCTTC.

The V gene is TRBV6-1, the J gene TRBJ1-3, with D perhaps TRBD1 (6 bases). Trimming cost V 6 bases and J 0 bases, with 9 bases left between them. CDR1 is MNHNS and CDR2 is SASEGT in the germline V gene. The length of the CDR3 is 14 residues. The DNA for the CDR3 is TGTGCCAGCAGCCTGGACAGCTCTGGAAACACCATATATTTT. It yields the protein CASSLDSSGNTIYF.

This clonotype was seen a few times. The chain couples TRBV24-1 to TRBJ2-1, with D unclear. Trimming left V 5 bases short and J 7 bases short, with 5 bases between. Germline CDR1 and CDR2: KGHDR and SFDVKD. There are 11 residues in the CDR3. DNA for the CDR3: TGTGCCACCAGTGCCCAAAATGAGCAGTTCTTC. Amino acids: CATSAQNEQFF.

The chain is built from TRBV7-9 and TRBJ1-2, with D unresolved. Germline CDR1 reads SEHNR; CDR2 reads FQNEAQ (reference sequence). With 1 base removed from V and 4 bases from J, the gap between germline ends came to 7 bases. This CDR3 contains 13 residues. The CDR3 protein is CASSLGPVYGYTF. The DNA of the CDR3 is TGTGCCAGCAGCTTAGGGCCAGTCTATGGCTACACCTTC.

The chain carries TRBV20-1 and TRBJ2-1, with a possible D match to TRBD2 (6 bases). Looked up from germline, CDR1 is DFQATT and CDR2 is SNEGSKA (reference sequence). Between the trimmed V and J ends, which lost 5 bases and 4 bases, there was a span of 18 bases. The CDR3 has 15 residues. In nucleotides, the CDR3 is TGCAGTGCTGGGGAAGCTGGCGGAGGGTACAATGAGCAGTTCTTC. Encoded protein: CSAGEAGGGYNEQFF.

This clonotype has at least ten counts. The rearrangement joins TRBV12-3 or TRBV12-4 to TRBJ1-1; 7 nucleotides line up with TRBD1. The V gene end was trimmed by 2 bases and the J gene end by 1 base; junction bases not matched to a gene: 7. This CDR3 has 16 amino acids. CDR3 in DNA: TGTGCCAGCAGTTTACAACCGAGGACAGGGAACACTGAAGCTTTCTTT. Amino acid sequence: CASSLQPRTGNTEAFF.

This clonotype counts as medium-sized. The chain recombines TRBV7-2 with TRBJ2-1; D not resolved. The CDR3 totals 15 residues. Trimming took 1 base from V and 5 from J, leaving 12 bases between them. CDR1 and CDR2 from the germline V gene are SGHTA and FQGNSA. CDR3 nucleotide sequence: TGTGCCAGCAGCTTAGTTGGCGGAAACGACAATGAGCAGTTCTTC. It specifies CASSLVGGNDNEQFF. The complete variable domain, with remaining parts taken from reference TRBV7-2 and TRBJ2-1, reads GAGVSQSPSNKVTEKGKDVELRCDPISGHTALYWYRQSLGQGLEFLIYFQGNSAPDKSGLPSDRFSAERTGGSVSTLTIQRTQQEDSAVYLCASSLVGGNDNEQFFGPGTRLTVL.

The chain joins TRBV7-3 to TRBJ1-6; D unclear. The CDR3 runs 19 residues. Per germline, CDR1 SGHTA and CDR2 FQGTGA. V lost 9 bases to trimming and J lost 0 bases, with 24 bases between them. The CDR3 sequence: CARNGWNSHSSSYNSPLHF. As DNA, the CDR3 is TGTGCCAGAAATGGGTGGAACAGCCACTCCAGCTCCTATAATTCACCCCTCCACTTT.

This clonotype has only a few counts. The chain uses TRBV24-1 and TRBJ2-7; D possibly corresponds to TRBD1 (5 bases). The CDR3 runs 15 residues. CDR1 and CDR2 from the germline V gene are KGHDR and SFDVKD. The V end lost 2 bases, the J end lost 2 bases, and 12 bases lay between the germline ends. CDR3 region: CATSDSGKAPYEQYF. CDR3 bases: TGTGCCACCAGTGATTCAGGGAAGGCCCCCTACGAGCAGTACTTC.

Of note for this clonotype: This clone may be a read error of a much larger clone one base away. This chain connects TRBV3-1 to TRBJ2-7; TRBD2 aligns across 15 bases. V was pared by 5 bases and J by 5 bases, with 16 bases of the junction left unmatched. Germline CDR1 reads LGHDT; CDR2 reads YNNKEL (reference sequence). The CDR3 is 19 amino acids. CDR3 region: CASSSRGLAGGPSGNEQYF. DNA of the CDR3: TGTGCCAGCAGCAGTCGTGGACTAGCGGGAGGGCCCTCGGGAAACGAGCAGTACTTC.